The rows below give T cell receptor beta chains drawn from one sample of a study of Ad26.COV2.S vaccination and SARS-CoV-2 variants. Measured with immunoSEQ multiplex PCR; TCRdb has only the in-frame clones, and not every one. The sample holds roughly 510,000 clones, around 88% seen once. The sample consisted of peripheral blood, taken in a trial of Ad26.COV2.S vaccine versus placebo. These TCRs come from a person aged 18-60 years who received the Ad26.COV2.S COVID-19 vaccine or a placebo. The CDR3 runs from the conserved cysteine through the conserved F or W. A D gene is named only where the DNA matches it firmly. Expanded clones get a size class; other rows say once, few or many, or leave the size out.

clone size	D gene	V gene	J gene	CDR3 DNA	CDR3 protein
-	-	TRBV30	TRBJ1-2	TGTGCCTGGAGGGAAGGGAGCGGCTACACCTTC	CAWREGSGYTF
-	-	TRBV28	TRBJ1-5	TGTGCCAGCAGTTTGGGCAATCAGCCCCAGCATTTT	CASSLGNQPQHF
few	TRBD1	TRBV24-1	TRBJ2-3	TGTGCCACCAGTGATGTGGCTGGACAGGGAAGAGATACGCAGTATTTT	CATSDVAGQGRDTQYF
once	-	TRBV19	TRBJ1-2	TGTGCCAGTAGCCCACCGGGAGCCTTCTATGGCTACACCTTC	CASSPPGAFYGYTF
-	-	TRBV9	TRBJ2-3	TGTGCCAGCAGCCGACAGGACACAGATACGCAGTATTTT	CASSRQDTDTQYF
-	-	TRBV30	TRBJ1-1	TGTGCCTGGGCGGCGGAAAATTACATGAACACTGAAGCTTTCTTT	CAWAAENYMNTEAFF
-	-	TRBV29-1	TRBJ2-3	TGCAGCGTTGCGACAGCAGATACGCAGTATTTT	CSVATADTQYF
-	-	TRBV18	TRBJ1-5	TGTGCCAGCTCACCAAGGGGCCAGGGACCGAGGGATCAGCCCCAGCATTTT	CASSPRGQGPRDQPQHF
few	-	TRBV15	TRBJ1-1	TGTGCCACCAGCAGAGGAGGGGTGAACACTGAAGCTTTCTTT	CATSRGGVNTEAFF
-	TRBD2	TRBV6-4	TRBJ2-3	TGTGCCAGCAGTGGGCTAGCGGGAGCAGATACGCAGTATTTT	CASSGLAGADTQYF